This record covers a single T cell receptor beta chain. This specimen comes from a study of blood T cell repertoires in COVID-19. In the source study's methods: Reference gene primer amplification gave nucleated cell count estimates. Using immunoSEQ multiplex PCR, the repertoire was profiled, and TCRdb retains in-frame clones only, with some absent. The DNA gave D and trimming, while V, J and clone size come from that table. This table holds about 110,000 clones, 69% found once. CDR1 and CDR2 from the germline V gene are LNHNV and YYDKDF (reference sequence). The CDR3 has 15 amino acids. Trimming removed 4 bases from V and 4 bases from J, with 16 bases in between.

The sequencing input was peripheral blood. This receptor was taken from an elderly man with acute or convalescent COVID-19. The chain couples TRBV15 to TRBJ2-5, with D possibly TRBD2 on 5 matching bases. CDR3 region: CATSTRDPLRETQYF. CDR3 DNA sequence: TGTGCCACCAGCACCCGGGATCCTCTGCGAGAGACCCAGTACTTC.